This T cell receptor beta chain is drawn from a study of T cells in Graves' hyperthyroidism and ophthalmopathy. Study outcomes and limitations: A model of 13 V-J features distinguished ophthalmopathy from stable hyperthyroidism.

This clonotype has ten or more counts. As yet, its antigen is unknown. V lost 3 bases and J lost 0, with 5 bases in between. CDR3 length: 13 residues. In germline, CDR1 is KGHSH, CDR2 LQKENI. Regions amplified from RNA transcripts were the TCR beta CDR3 regions. Primed by the HTBI set, a first-round RT-PCR was run on the TCR CDR3. TCRdb passed the multiplex PCR reads through MiXCR, listing each CDR3 protein once. The repertoire holds about 320,000 distinct CDR3 sequences, with 15% to 20% as singletons. This chain links TRBV18 with TRBJ2-5, with D possibly being TRBD1 (5 bases). Sample: blood. This sequence was found in a man aged 30 to 39 with Graves' hyperthyroidism. CDR3 DNA sequence: TGTGCCAGCTCACCGGGGCACCAAGAGACCCAGTACTTC. It specifies CASSPGHQETQYF.